This T cell receptor beta chain was sequenced for a study of Ad26.COV2.S vaccination and SARS-CoV-2 variants. Using immunoSEQ multiplex PCR, the repertoire was profiled, and TCRdb retains in-frame clones only, with some absent. Among around 240,000 clones listed, roughly 88% were seen once. Whole-study results and caveats: Measures of TCR breadth and depth may have fallen short of total T cell responses.

Worth noting for this clone: Its specificity is not known.

Described treatment: some 20 received Ad26.COV2.S at low or high dose, single or two shots; about 5 received placebo; per-sample allocation not given. Collection of samples fell on day 63 after the first vaccine or placebo injection. V gave up 8 bases and J gave up 0 bases, with 11 bases separating them. The CDR3 runs 15 residues. The germline CDR1 and CDR2 sequences are LNHNV and YYDKDF (reference sequence). This chain links TRBV15 with TRBJ1-6, with D unresolved. The sample consisted of peripheral blood, taken in a trial of Ad26.COV2.S vaccine versus placebo. The TCR comes from a person between 18 and 65 years old who received the Ad26.COV2.S COVID-19 vaccine or a placebo. The CDR3 loop reads CATGRKSSYNSPLHF. The CDR3 nucleotides read TGTGCCACCGGACGGAAAAGCTCCTATAATTCACCCCTCCACTTT.